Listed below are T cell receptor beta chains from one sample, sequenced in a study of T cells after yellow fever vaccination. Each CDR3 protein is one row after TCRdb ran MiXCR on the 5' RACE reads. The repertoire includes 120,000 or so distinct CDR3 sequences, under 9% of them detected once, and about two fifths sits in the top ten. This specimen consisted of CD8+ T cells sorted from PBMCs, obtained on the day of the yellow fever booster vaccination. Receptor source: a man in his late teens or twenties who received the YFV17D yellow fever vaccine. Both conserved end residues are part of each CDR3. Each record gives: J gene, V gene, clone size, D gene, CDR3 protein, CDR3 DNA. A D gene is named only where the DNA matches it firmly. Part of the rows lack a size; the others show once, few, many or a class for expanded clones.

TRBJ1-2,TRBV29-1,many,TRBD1,CSVELSGQSGPGYTF,TGCAGCGTTGAACTCTCGGGACAGAGTGGGCCTGGCTACACCTTC
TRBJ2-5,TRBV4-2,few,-,CASSQDLGTSQETQYF,TGTGCCAGCAGCCAAGATTTGGGGACTTCCCAAGAGACCCAGTACTTC
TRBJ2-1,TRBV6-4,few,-,CASSDAYGSYNEQFF,TGTGCCAGCAGTGACGCGTATGGGTCCTACAATGAGCAGTTCTTC
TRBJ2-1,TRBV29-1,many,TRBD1,CSSDRGYNEQFF,TGCAGCTCGGACAGGGGTTACAATGAGCAGTTCTTC
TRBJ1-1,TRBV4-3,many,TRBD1,CASSHFGTGIAEAFF,TGCGCCAGCAGCCATTTCGGGACAGGGATCGCTGAAGCTTTCTTT
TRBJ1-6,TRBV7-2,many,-,CASSLASGENSPLHF,TGTGCCAGCAGCTTAGCCTCAGGGGAAAATTCACCCCTCCACTTT
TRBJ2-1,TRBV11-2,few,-,CASSFPGSYNEQFF,TGTGCCAGCAGCTTCCCCGGCTCCTACAATGAGCAGTTCTTC
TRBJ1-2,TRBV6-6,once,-,CASSYSAGNYGYTF,TGTGCCAGCAGTTACTCGGCGGGTAACTATGGCTACACCTTC
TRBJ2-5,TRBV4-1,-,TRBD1,CASSQEGRGQETQYF,TGCGCCAGCAGCCAAGAGGGCAGGGGGCAAGAGACCCAGTACTTC
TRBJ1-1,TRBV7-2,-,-,CASSLASTGYTEAFF,TGTGCCAGCAGCTTAGCTTCGACGGGGTACACTGAAGCTTTCTTT
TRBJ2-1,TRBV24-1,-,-,CATRQENYNEQFF,TGTGCCACCAGGCAGGAAAACTACAATGAGCAGTTCTTC
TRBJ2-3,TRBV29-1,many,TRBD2,CSVEEWTSGGRATDTQYF,TGCAGCGTTGAAGAATGGACTAGCGGGGGCCGGGCGACAGATACGCAGTATTTT
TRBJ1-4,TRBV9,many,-,CASSLDSSTNEKLFF,TGTGCCAGCAGTCTTGACAGTTCAACTAATGAAAAACTGTTTTTT
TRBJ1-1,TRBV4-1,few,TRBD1,CASSPTGARTEAFF,TGCGCCAGCAGCCCTACAGGGGCTCGCACTGAAGCTTTCTTT
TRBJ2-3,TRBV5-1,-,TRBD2,CASSRLGLADSTDTQYF,TGCGCCAGCAGCCGGTTGGGGCTAGCGGATAGCACAGATACGCAGTATTTT
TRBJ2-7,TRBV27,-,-,CASSFGRPHEEYF,TGTGCCAGCAGTTTCGGCAGGCCGCACGAGGAGTACTTC
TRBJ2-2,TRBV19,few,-,CASTASVGELFF,TGTGCCAGTACCGCTAGCGTCGGGGAGCTGTTTTTT
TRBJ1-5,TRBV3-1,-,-,CASSQEIIRGSGNQPQHF,TGTGCCAGCAGCCAAGAAATAATCCGGGGTAGTGGCAATCAGCCCCAGCATTTT
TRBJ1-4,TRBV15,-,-,CATSREVATNEKLFF,TGTGCCACCAGCAGAGAGGTTGCAACTAATGAAAAACTGTTTTTT
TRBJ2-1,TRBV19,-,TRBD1,CASSLRGTGGNNEQFF,TGTGCCAGTAGTCTACGGGGGACAGGGGGGAACAATGAGCAGTTCTTC
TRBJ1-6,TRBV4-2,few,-,CASSQEPGDNSPLHF,TGTGCCAGCAGCCAAGAACCGGGGGACAATTCACCCCTCCACTTT
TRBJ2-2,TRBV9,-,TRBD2,CASNPTGSGGAGELFF,TGTGCCAGCAACCCTACGGGGAGCGGGGGGGCCGGGGAGCTGTTTTTT
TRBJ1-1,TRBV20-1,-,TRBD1,CSASQTGDVWGFPNTEAFF,TGCAGTGCTTCCCAGACAGGGGACGTTTGGGGGTTCCCCAACACTGAAGCTTTCTTT
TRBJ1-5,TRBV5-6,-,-,CASSLTGPIPQPQHF,TGTGCCAGCAGCCTGACAGGCCCTATACCCCAGCCCCAGCATTTT
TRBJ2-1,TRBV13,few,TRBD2,CASSLGSGPLDEQFF,TGTGCCAGCAGCCTGGGTAGCGGGCCTCTCGACGAGCAGTTCTTC
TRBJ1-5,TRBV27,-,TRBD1,CASSYTGARSQPQHF,TGTGCCAGCAGTTATACAGGGGCGAGGAGTCAGCCCCAGCATTTT
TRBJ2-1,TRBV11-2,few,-,CASSSPGTTLRNEQFF,TGTGCCAGCAGCTCCCCCGGGACAACACTTAGGAATGAGCAGTTCTTC
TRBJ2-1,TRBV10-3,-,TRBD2,CAISELGYKRGSSYNEQFF,TGTGCCATCAGTGAGCTGGGGTATAAGCGGGGGAGCTCCTACAATGAGCAGTTCTTC
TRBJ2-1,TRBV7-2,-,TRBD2,CASSWDGTSGNEQFF,TGTGCCAGCAGCTGGGACGGGACTAGCGGCAATGAGCAGTTCTTC
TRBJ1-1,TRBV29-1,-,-,CSVEGHTLSAPEAFF,TGCAGCGTCGAGGGGCACACTCTCTCAGCTCCTGAAGCTTTCTTT
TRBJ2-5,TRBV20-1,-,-,CSADRIGGGETQYF,TGCAGTGCAGACAGGATTGGCGGAGGGGAGACCCAGTACTTC
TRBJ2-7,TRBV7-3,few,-,CASSAGEGSSYEQYF,TGTGCCAGCAGCGCAGGGGAGGGAAGCTCCTACGAGCAGTACTTC
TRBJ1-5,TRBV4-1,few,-,CASSQNQGWDNQPQHF,TGCGCCAGCAGCCAAAACCAGGGTTGGGACAATCAGCCCCAGCATTTT
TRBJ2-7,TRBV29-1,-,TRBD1,CSVATGAEQYF,TGCAGCGTTGCCACAGGGGCCGAGCAGTACTTC
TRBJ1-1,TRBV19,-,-,CASTQHNTEAFF,TGTGCCAGTACCCAGCATAACACTGAAGCTTTCTTT
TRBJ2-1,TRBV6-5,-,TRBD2,CASSPGGLAGGLDEQFF,TGTGCCAGCAGCCCGGGGGGTCTAGCGGGGGGGCTGGATGAGCAGTTCTTC
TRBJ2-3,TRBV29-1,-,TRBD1,CSVVMTGQGAKDTQYF,TGCAGCGTTGTCATGACGGGACAGGGGGCCAAGGATACGCAGTATTTT
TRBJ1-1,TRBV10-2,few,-,CASSEGLRGTEAFF,TGCGCCAGCAGTGAAGGTCTTCGGGGCACTGAAGCTTTCTTT
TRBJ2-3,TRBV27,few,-,CASRNTDTQYF,TGTGCCAGCAGAAACACAGATACGCAGTATTTT
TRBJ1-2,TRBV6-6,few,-,CASSPAWHRYGYTF,TGTGCCAGCAGCCCGGCATGGCATCGGTATGGCTACACCTTC